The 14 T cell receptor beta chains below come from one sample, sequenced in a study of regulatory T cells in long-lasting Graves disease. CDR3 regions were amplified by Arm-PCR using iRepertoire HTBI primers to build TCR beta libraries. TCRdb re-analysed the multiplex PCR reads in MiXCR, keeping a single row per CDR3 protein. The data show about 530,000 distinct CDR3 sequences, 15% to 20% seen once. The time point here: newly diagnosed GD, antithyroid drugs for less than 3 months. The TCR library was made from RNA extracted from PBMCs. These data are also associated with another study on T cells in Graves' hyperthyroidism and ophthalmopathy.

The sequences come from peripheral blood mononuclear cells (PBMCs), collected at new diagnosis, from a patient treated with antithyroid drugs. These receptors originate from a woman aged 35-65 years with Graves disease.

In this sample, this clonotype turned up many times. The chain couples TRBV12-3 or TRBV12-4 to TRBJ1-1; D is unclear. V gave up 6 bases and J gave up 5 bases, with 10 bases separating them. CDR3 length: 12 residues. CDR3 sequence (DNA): TGTGCCAGCAGCGCCGTTGGGACTGAAGCTTTCTTT. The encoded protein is CASSAVGTEAFF.

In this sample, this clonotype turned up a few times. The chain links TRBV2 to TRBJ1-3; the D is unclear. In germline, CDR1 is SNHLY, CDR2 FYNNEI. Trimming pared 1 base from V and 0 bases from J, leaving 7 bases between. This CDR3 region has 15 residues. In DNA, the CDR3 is TGTGCCAGCAGTGAAGTAGGGCGCTCTGGAAACACCATATATTTT. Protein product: CASSEVGRSGNTIYF.

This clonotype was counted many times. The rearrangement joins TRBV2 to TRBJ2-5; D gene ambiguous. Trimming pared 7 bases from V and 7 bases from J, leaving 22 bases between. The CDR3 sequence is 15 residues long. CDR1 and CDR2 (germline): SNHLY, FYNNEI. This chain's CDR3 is CASIPELSSWGTQYF. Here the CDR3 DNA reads TGTGCCAGCATCCCCGAGTTGTCTTCCTGGGGGACCCAGTACTTC.

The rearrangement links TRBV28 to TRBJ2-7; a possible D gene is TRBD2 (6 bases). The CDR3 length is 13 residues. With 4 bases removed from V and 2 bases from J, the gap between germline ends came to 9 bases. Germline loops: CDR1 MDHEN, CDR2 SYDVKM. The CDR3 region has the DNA TGTGCCAGCAGTTGGGGCGGGGCCTACGAGCAGTACTTC. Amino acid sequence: CASSWGGAYEQYF.

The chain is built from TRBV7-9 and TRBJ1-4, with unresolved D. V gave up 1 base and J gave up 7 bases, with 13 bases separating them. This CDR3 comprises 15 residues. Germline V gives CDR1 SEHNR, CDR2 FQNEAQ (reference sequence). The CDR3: CASSLEAVDGEKLFF. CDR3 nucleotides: TGTGCCAGCAGCTTAGAGGCAGTAGATGGTGAAAAACTGTTTTTT.

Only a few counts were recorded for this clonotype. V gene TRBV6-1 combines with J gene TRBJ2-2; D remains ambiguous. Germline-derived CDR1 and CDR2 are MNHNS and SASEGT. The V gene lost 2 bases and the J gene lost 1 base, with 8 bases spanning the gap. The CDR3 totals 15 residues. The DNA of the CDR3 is TGTGCCAGCAGTGAAACCAATATGAACACCGGGGAGCTGTTTTTT. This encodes CASSETNMNTGELFF.

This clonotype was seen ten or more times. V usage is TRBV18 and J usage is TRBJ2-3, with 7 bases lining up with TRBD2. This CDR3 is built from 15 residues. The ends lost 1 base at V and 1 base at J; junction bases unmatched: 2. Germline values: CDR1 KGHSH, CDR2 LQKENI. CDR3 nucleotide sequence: TGTGCCAGCTCACCACGAAGCGGGGGCACAGATACGCAGTATTTT. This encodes CASSPRSGGTDTQYF. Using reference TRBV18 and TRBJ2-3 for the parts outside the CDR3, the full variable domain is NAGVMQNPRHLVRRRGQEARLRCSPMKGHSHVYWYRQLPEEGLKFMVYLQKENIIDESGMPKERFSAEFPKEGPSILRIQQVVRGDSAAYFCASSPRSGGTDTQYFGPGTRLTVL.

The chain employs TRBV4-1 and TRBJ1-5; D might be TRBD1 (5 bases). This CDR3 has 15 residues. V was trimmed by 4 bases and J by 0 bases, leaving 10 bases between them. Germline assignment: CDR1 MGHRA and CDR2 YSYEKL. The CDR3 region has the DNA TGCGCCAGCAGCCCCCTGACAGATAGCAATCAGCCCCAGCATTTT. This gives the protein CASSPLTDSNQPQHF.

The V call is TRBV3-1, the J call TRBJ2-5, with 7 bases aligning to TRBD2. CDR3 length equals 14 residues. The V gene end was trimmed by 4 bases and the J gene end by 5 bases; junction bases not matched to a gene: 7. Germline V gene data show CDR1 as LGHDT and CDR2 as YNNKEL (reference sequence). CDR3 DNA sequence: TGTGCCAGCAGCCTCTCAGCGGGGCTGGAGACCCAGTACTTC. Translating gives CASSLSAGLETQYF.

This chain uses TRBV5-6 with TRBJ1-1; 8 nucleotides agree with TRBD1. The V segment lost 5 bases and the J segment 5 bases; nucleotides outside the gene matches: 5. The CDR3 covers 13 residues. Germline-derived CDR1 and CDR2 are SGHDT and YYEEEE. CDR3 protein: CASRRTGGTEAFF. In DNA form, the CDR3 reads TGTGCCAGCAGACGAACAGGGGGGACTGAAGCTTTCTTT.

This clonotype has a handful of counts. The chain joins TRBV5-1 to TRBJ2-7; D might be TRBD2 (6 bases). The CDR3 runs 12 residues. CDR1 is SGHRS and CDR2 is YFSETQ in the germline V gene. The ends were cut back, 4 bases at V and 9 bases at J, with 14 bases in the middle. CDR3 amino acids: CASSEEGWGQYF. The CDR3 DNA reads TGCGCCAGCAGCGAGGAGGGTTGGGGGCAGTACTTC.

CDR3 region: CASSLWGLGTSGGHEQYF. The CDR3 nucleotides are TGTGCCAGCAGTTTATGGGGGCTTGGGACTAGCGGGGGACATGAGCAGTACTTC. This chain links TRBV27 with TRBJ2-7; 14 bases line up with TRBD2. The germline gives CDR1 MNHEY, CDR2 SMNVEV (reference sequence). V was pared by 1 base and J by 7 bases, with 12 bases of the junction left unmatched. The CDR3 loop spans 18 amino acids.

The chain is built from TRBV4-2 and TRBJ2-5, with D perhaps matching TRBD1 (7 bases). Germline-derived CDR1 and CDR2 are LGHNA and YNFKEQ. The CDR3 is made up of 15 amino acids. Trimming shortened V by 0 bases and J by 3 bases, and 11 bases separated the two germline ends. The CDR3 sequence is CASSQDIRGEETQYF. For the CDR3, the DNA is TGTGCCAGCAGCCAAGATATCAGGGGGGAAGAGACCCAGTACTTC.

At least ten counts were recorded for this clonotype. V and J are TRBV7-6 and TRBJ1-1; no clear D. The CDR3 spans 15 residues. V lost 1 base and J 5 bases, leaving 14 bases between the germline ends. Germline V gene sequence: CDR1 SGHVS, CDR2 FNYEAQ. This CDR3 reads CASSLDPGRGTEAFF. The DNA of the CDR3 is TGTGCCAGCAGCTTAGACCCGGGTCGGGGAACTGAAGCTTTCTTT.